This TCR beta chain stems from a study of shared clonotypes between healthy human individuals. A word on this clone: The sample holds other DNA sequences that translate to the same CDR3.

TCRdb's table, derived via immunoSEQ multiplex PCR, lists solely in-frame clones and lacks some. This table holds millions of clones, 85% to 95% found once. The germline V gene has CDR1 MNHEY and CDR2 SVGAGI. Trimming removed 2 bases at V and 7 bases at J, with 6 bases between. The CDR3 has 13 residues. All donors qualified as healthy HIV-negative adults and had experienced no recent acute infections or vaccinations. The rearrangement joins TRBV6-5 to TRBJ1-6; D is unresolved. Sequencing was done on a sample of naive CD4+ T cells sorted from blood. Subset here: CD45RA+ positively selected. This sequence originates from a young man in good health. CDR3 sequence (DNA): TGTGCCAGCAGTTACACGGGGAATTCACCCCTCCACTTT. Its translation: CASSYTGNSPLHF.